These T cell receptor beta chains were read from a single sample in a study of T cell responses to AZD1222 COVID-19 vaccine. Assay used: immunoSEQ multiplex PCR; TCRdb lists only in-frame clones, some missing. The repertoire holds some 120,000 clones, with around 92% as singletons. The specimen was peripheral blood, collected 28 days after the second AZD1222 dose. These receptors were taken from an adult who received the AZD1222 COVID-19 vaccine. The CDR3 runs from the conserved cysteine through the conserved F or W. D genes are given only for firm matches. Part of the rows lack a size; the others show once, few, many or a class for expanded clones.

CDR3 protein: CASSLRDRGLTNYGYTF
CDR3 DNA: TGTGCCAGCAGTCTCCGGGACAGGGGGCTAACTAACTATGGCTACACCTTC
clone size: once
V gene: TRBV6-6
J gene: TRBJ1-2
D gene: TRBD1

CDR3 protein: CASNRQGMDYGYTF
CDR3 DNA: TGTGCCAGCAACCGACAGGGTATGGACTATGGCTACACCTTC
clone size: .
V gene: TRBV2
J gene: TRBJ1-2
D gene: TRBD1

CDR3 protein: CASSLGGGSNYGYTF
CDR3 DNA: TGTGCCAGCAGCTTAGGTGGGGGCTCGAACTATGGCTACACCTTC
clone size: .
V gene: TRBV7-2
J gene: TRBJ1-2
D gene: .

CDR3 protein: CASTQTGTTTNEKLFF
CDR3 DNA: TGTGCCAGCACCCAAACCGGGACAACAACTAATGAAAAACTGTTTTTT
clone size: .
V gene: TRBV28
J gene: TRBJ1-4
D gene: .

CDR3 protein: CASSLLPRDTRGEQFF
CDR3 DNA: TGTGCCAGCAGCTTATTGCCCAGGGACACTAGAGGTGAGCAGTTCTTC
clone size: .
V gene: TRBV7-9
J gene: TRBJ2-1
D gene: .

CDR3 protein: CASSVVGVNTGELFF
CDR3 DNA: TGTGCCAGCAGCGTAGTTGGGGTGAACACCGGGGAGCTGTTTTTT
clone size: .
V gene: TRBV9
J gene: TRBJ2-2
D gene: .

CDR3 protein: CATEDSPPYNEQFF
CDR3 DNA: TGTGCCACCGAAGACAGCCCACCGTACAATGAGCAGTTCTTC
clone size: .
V gene: TRBV28
J gene: TRBJ2-1
D gene: .

CDR3 protein: CASSPSLRENYEQYF
CDR3 DNA: TGTGCCAGTAGTCCCTCCTTAAGGGAGAACTACGAGCAGTACTTC
clone size: .
V gene: TRBV19
J gene: TRBJ2-7
D gene: .

CDR3 protein: CASSFSGGANTEAFF
CDR3 DNA: TGTGCCAGCAGTTTTTCGGGGGGCGCGAACACTGAAGCTTTCTTT
clone size: .
V gene: TRBV28
J gene: TRBJ1-1
D gene: .

CDR3 protein: CSVEVRGSNTEAFF
CDR3 DNA: TGCAGCGTTGAGGTCAGGGGCTCGAACACTGAAGCTTTCTTT
clone size: .
V gene: TRBV29-1
J gene: TRBJ1-1
D gene: .

CDR3 protein: CASSTEGIYTQYF
CDR3 DNA: TGCGCCAGCAGCACAGAGGGGATTTATACGCAGTATTTT
clone size: once
V gene: TRBV5-1
J gene: TRBJ2-3
D gene: .

CDR3 protein: CSVEDRTNYGYTF
CDR3 DNA: TGCAGCGTTGAAGATCGCACCAACTATGGCTACACCTTC
clone size: few
V gene: TRBV29-1
J gene: TRBJ1-2
D gene: .

CDR3 protein: CASSFTGSTNEKLFF
CDR3 DNA: TGCGCCAGCAGCTTCACCGGTTCAACTAATGAAAAACTGTTTTTT
clone size: .
V gene: TRBV5-1
J gene: TRBJ1-4
D gene: .

CDR3 protein: CASSLATIPGQNIQYF
CDR3 DNA: TGTGCCAGCAGTCTGGCGACAATCCCAGGCCAAAACATTCAGTACTTC
clone size: once
V gene: TRBV28
J gene: TRBJ2-4
D gene: .

CDR3 protein: CASSAGARNSPLHF
CDR3 DNA: TGTGCCAGCAGCGCAGGAGCGCGGAATTCACCCCTCCACTTT
clone size: .
V gene: TRBV28
J gene: TRBJ1-6
D gene: .

CDR3 protein: CASSRDASGNTIYF
CDR3 DNA: TGTGCCAGCAGCCGCGACGCATCTGGAAACACCATATATTTT
clone size: .
V gene: TRBV7-2
J gene: TRBJ1-3
D gene: .

CDR3 protein: CASSLEGVGYTF
CDR3 DNA: TGTGCCAGCAGCTTAGAGGGGGTAGGCTACACCTTC
clone size: .
V gene: TRBV7-2
J gene: TRBJ1-2
D gene: .

CDR3 protein: CASSNRLGALNQPQHF
CDR3 DNA: TGTGCCAGTAGTAACCGCTTGGGCGCCTTAAATCAGCCCCAGCATTTT
clone size: few
V gene: TRBV19
J gene: TRBJ1-5
D gene: .

CDR3 protein: CASSSPSGIFTDTQYF
CDR3 DNA: TGCGCCAGCAGCTCGCCTAGCGGGATATTCACAGATACGCAGTATTTT
clone size: .
V gene: TRBV5-1
J gene: TRBJ2-3
D gene: TRBD2

CDR3 protein: CASRGGTKVPDTQYF
CDR3 DNA: TGTGCCAGCAGAGGGGGGACGAAGGTCCCAGATACGCAGTATTTT
clone size: .
V gene: TRBV6-5
J gene: TRBJ2-3
D gene: .

CDR3 protein: CASSLPRGSFNEKLFF
CDR3 DNA: TGTGCCAGCAGTCTCCCCCGGGGTAGCTTTAATGAAAAACTGTTTTTT
clone size: .
V gene: TRBV28
J gene: TRBJ1-4
D gene: .

CDR3 protein: CASSHTAGTGGGSPLHF
CDR3 DNA: TGCGCCAGCAGCCACACCGCCGGGACAGGGGGGGGTTCACCCCTCCACTTT
clone size: .
V gene: TRBV5-1
J gene: TRBJ1-6
D gene: TRBD1

CDR3 protein: CASTPHLGQPQHF
CDR3 DNA: TGTGCCAGCACTCCGCACCTAGGGCAGCCCCAGCATTTT
clone size: once
V gene: TRBV6-5
J gene: TRBJ1-5
D gene: .

CDR3 protein: CASSDPGTGDGYTF
CDR3 DNA: TGTGCCAGCAGCGACCCCGGGACAGGGGATGGCTACACCTTC
clone size: .
V gene: TRBV9
J gene: TRBJ1-2
D gene: TRBD1

CDR3 protein: CASSYGFLGSYEQYF
CDR3 DNA: TGTGCCAGCAGTTACGGATTCCTGGGGAGCTACGAGCAGTACTTC
clone size: .
V gene: TRBV6-5
J gene: TRBJ2-7
D gene: .

CDR3 protein: CASSLAGTGYQPQHF
CDR3 DNA: TGTGCCAGCAGCTTGGCCGGGACAGGGTATCAGCCCCAGCATTTT
clone size: .
V gene: TRBV5-6
J gene: TRBJ1-5
D gene: TRBD1

CDR3 protein: CASSLVAAGGPNEQYF
CDR3 DNA: TGCGCCAGCAGCTTGGTTGCCGCGGGAGGGCCGAACGAGCAGTACTTC
clone size: once
V gene: TRBV5-1
J gene: TRBJ2-7
D gene: TRBD2

CDR3 protein: CASSVEGDYNEQFF
CDR3 DNA: TGTGCCAGCAGTGTTGAAGGGGATTACAATGAGCAGTTCTTC
clone size: .
V gene: TRBV2
J gene: TRBJ2-1
D gene: .

CDR3 protein: CASSLRPSGTQETQYF
CDR3 DNA: TGCGCCAGCAGCTTGCGGCCTAGCGGGACCCAAGAGACCCAGTACTTC
clone size: few
V gene: TRBV5-1
J gene: TRBJ2-5
D gene: TRBD2

CDR3 protein: CASSSGGFGYTF
CDR3 DNA: TGTGCCAGCAGCTCAGGGGGCTTCGGCTACACCTTC
clone size: .
V gene: TRBV28
J gene: TRBJ1-2
D gene: TRBD1

CDR3 protein: CASSRTRSEQYF
CDR3 DNA: TGTGCCAGCAGCAGAACTAGATCCGAGCAGTACTTC
clone size: .
V gene: TRBV12-3/TRBV12-4
J gene: TRBJ2-7
D gene: .

CDR3 protein: CASSVSGGRQPQHF
CDR3 DNA: TGTGCCAGCAGCGTTTCAGGAGGGAGACAGCCCCAGCATTTT
clone size: .
V gene: TRBV9
J gene: TRBJ1-5
D gene: .

CDR3 protein: CASSSTGQGKNSPLHF
CDR3 DNA: TGTGCCAGCAGTTCCACTGGACAGGGGAAGAATTCACCCCTCCACTTT
clone size: once
V gene: TRBV28
J gene: TRBJ1-6
D gene: TRBD1

CDR3 protein: CAISGGTGQGAYNEQFF
CDR3 DNA: TGTGCCATCAGCGGGGGAACCGGACAGGGGGCCTACAATGAGCAGTTCTTC
clone size: .
V gene: TRBV10-3
J gene: TRBJ2-1
D gene: TRBD1

CDR3 protein: CASSPRTGEKLFF
CDR3 DNA: TGTGCCAGCAGCCCTCGGACAGGGGAAAAACTGTTTTTT
clone size: .
V gene: TRBV11-1
J gene: TRBJ1-4
D gene: TRBD1